This T cell receptor (beta chain) was observed in a study of glioma-infiltrating T cells after dendritic cell vaccination. TCRdb's copy holds only in-frame clones and misses some; the assay was immunoSEQ multiplex PCR. In the table there are tens of thousands of clones, 87% of which are singletons. Documented time point: after dendritic cell vaccination, including at tumor progression/relapse. Germline V gene lookup returns CDR1 LNHNV and CDR2 YYDKDF (reference sequence). Trimming removed 8 bases at V and 2 bases at J, with 15 bases between. This CDR3 region has 14 residues. This receptor was identified in a human donor with glioblastoma. This specimen consisted of blood, obtained after dendritic cell vaccination. V and J are TRBV15 and TRBJ1-2; D unclear. For the CDR3, the DNA is TGTGCCACCGCATTAGGAAGGGAGAACTATGGCTACACCTTC. Protein sequence: CATALGRENYGYTF.